This T cell receptor (beta chain) was observed in a study of T cell responses to AZD1222 COVID-19 vaccine. The CDR3 consists of 15 residues. Trimming removed 1 base at V and 1 base at J, with 8 bases between. Germline lookup yields CDR1 LGHNA and CDR2 YSLEER. A remark on this clone: The antigen is undetermined.

Findings of the study overall: The peak T cell response came first, and repertoires were sampled only after it. Only a handful of AZD1222 recipients, roughly 6 in all, had baseline seropositivity. Vaccine-associated CD4 TCRs spanned spike, dominant at 160-218 and 743-854. Possibly, clonal diversity was underestimated; donors were largely white British and included more females.

TCRdb's copy holds only in-frame clones and misses some; the assay was immunoSEQ multiplex PCR. The sample lists about 97,000 clones, about 89% seen once, with 7.5% in the top ten. Sequenced material: peripheral blood, taken on day 0 of AZD1222 vaccination. This receptor was taken from an adult in good health. The V call is TRBV4-3, the J call TRBJ1-5, with a possible D match to TRBD1 (5 bases). The CDR3 here is CASSQVAGSNQPQHF. CDR3 bases: TGCGCCAGCAGCCAAGTGGCAGGGAGCAATCAGCCCCAGCATTTT.